Sequencing of this T cell receptor (beta chain) was carried out in a study of T cell changes during pregnancy in multiple sclerosis. Profiled with immunoSEQ multiplex PCR; TCRdb holds only in-frame clones, not every one. The table lists about 65,000 clones, roughly 92% of them singletons, with approximately 3% in the top ten. This CDR3 is built from 15 residues. CDR1 is MNHEY and CDR2 is SVGAGI in the germline V gene. V shed 4 bases and J 4 bases; nucleotides not matched to a gene: 8. This TCR derives from a female donor in good health, enrolled as a control in a pregnancy study. The chain joins TRBV6-5 to TRBJ1-2; TRBD1 matches 8 bases. The source material was CD8+ T cells from peripheral blood mononuclear cells, sampled in the third trimester of pregnancy. CDR3 sequence reads: CASSSGTGWPYGYTF. CDR3 coding DNA: TGTGCCAGCAGTTCGGGGACAGGATGGCCCTATGGCTACACCTTC.